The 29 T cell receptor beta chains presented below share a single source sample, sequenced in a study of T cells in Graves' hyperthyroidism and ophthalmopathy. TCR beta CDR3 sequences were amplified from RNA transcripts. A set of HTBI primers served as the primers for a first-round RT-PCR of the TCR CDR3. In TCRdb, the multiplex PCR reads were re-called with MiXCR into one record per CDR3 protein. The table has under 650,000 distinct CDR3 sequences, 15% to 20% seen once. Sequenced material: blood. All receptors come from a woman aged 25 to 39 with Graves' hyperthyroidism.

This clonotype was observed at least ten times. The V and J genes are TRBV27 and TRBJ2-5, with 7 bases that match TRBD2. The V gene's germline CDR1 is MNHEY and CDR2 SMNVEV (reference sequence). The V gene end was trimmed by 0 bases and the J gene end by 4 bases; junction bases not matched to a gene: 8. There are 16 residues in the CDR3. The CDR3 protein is CASSLSPGGGAETQYF. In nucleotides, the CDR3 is TGTGCCAGCAGTTTATCCCCCGGGGGAGGGGCAGAGACCCAGTACTTC.

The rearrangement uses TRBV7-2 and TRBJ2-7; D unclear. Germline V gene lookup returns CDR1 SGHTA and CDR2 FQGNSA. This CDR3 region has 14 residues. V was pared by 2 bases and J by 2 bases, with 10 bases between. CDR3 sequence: CASSLFGGPYEQYF. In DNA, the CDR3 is TGTGCCAGCAGCTTATTTGGCGGACCCTACGAGCAGTACTTC.

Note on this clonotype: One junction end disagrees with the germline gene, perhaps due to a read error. In DNA, the CDR3 is TGTGCCGGCAGCTTAGGGGTCGCGGGAGGGGACAATGAGCAGTTCTTC. Translation: CAGSLGVAGGDNEQFF. The chain recombines TRBV7-2 with TRBJ2-1; TRBD2 matches at 9 bases. Germline V CDR1 and CDR2: SGHTA, FQGNSA. This CDR3 spans 16 amino acids.

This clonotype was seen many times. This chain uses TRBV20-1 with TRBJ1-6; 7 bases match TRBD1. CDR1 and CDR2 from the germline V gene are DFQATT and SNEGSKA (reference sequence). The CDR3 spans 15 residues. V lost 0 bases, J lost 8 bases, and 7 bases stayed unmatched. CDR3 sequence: CSARDLTGRDSPLHF. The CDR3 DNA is TGCAGTGCTAGAGATTTGACAGGGAGGGATTCACCCCTCCACTTT.

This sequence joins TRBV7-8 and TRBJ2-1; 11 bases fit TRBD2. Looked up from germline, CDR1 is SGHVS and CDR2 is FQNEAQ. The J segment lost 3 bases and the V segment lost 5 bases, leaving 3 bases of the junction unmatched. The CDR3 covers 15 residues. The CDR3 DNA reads TGTGCCAGCAGCCAGACTAGCGGGGACTACAATGAGCAGTTCTTC. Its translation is CASSQTSGDYNEQFF.

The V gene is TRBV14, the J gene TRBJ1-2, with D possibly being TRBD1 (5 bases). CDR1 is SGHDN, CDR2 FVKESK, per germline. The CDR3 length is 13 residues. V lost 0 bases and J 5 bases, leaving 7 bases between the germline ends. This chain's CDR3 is CASSQDWGYGYTF. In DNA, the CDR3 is TGTGCCAGCAGCCAAGATTGGGGGTATGGCTACACCTTC.

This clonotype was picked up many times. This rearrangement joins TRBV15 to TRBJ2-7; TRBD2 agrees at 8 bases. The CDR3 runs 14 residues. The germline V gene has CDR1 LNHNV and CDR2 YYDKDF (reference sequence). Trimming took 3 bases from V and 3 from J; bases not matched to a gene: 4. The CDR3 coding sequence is TGTGCCACCAGCAGGCAGCGGGAGAACTACGAGCAGTACTTC. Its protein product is CATSRQRENYEQYF.

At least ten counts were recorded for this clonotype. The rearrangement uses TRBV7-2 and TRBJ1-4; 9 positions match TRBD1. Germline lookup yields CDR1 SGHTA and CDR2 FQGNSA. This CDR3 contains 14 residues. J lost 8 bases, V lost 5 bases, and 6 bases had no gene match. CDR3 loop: CASSPTGGIEKLFF. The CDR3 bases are TGTGCCAGCAGCCCGACAGGGGGAATAGAAAAACTGTTTTTT.

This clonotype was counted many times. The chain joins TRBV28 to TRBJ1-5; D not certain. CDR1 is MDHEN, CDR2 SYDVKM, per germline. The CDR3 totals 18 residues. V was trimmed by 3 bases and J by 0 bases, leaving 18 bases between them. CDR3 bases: TGTGCCAGCAGTTTGAGACCGACCATGCTCGATAGCAATCAGCCCCAGCATTTT. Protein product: CASSLRPTMLDSNQPQHF.

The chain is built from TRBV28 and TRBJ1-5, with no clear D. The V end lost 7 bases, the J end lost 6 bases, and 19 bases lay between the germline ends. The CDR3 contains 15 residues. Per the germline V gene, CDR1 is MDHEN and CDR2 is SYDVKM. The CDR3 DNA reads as TGTGCCAGCAAATTGGGAGGTTTGGGAGTTCAGCCCCAGCATTTT. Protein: CASKLGGLGVQPQHF.

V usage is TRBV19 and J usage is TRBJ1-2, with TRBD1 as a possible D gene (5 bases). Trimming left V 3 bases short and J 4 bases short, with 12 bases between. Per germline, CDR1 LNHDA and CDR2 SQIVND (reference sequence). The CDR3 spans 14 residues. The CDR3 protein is CASSIGDRLYGYTF. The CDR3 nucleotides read TGTGCCAGTAGTATCGGTGACAGACTCTATGGCTACACCTTC.

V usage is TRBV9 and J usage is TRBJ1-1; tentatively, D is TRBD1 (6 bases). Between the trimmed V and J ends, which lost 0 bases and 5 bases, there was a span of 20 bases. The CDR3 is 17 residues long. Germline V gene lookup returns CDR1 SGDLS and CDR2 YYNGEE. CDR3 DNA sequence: TGTGCCAGCAGCGTAGTGGCTTCCGGGGGCTCGAGGACTGAAGCTTTCTTT. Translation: CASSVVASGGSRTEAFF. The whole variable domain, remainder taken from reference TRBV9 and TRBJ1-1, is DSGVTQTPKHLITATGQRVTLRCSPRSGDLSVYWYQQSLDQGLQFLIQYYNGEERAKGNILERFSAQQFPDLHSELNLSSLELGDSALYFCASSVVASGGSRTEAFFGQGTRLTVV.

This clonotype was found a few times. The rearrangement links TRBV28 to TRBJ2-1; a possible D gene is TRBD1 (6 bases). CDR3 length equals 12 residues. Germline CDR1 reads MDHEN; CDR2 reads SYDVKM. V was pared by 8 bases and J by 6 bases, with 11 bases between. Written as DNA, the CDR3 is TGTGCCAGCGGCGTAGGGGGCAATGAGCAGTTCTTC. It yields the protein CASGVGGNEQFF. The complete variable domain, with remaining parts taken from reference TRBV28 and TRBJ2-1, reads DVKVTQSSRYLVKRTGEKVFLECVQDMDHENMFWYRQDPGLGLRLIYFSYDVKMKEKGDIPEGYSVSREKKERFSLILESASTNQTSMYLCASGVGGNEQFFGPGTRLTVL.

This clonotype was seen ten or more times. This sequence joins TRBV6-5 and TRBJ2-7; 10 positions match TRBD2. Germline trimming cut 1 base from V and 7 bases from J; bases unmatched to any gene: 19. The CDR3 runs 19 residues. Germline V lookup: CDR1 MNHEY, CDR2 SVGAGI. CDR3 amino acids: CASSYLPRLAGQSGGEQYF. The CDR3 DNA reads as TGTGCCAGCAGTTACTTACCCCGACTAGCGGGCCAGTCTGGCGGGGAGCAGTACTTC.

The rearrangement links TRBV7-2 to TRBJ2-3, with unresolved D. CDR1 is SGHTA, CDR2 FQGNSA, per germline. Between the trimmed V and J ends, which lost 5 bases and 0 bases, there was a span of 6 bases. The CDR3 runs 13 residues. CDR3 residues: CASSKHSTDTQYF. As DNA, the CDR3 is TGTGCCAGCAGCAAACACAGCACAGATACGCAGTATTTT. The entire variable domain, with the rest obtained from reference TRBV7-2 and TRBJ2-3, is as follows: GAGVSQSPSNKVTEKGKDVELRCDPISGHTALYWYRQSLGQGLEFLIYFQGNSAPDKSGLPSDRFSAERTGGSVSTLTIQRTQQEDSAVYLCASSKHSTDTQYFGPGTRLTVL.

CDR3 sequence: CASRPTGTGGAGYTF. In DNA, the CDR3 is TGTGCCAGCAGGCCGACCGGGACAGGGGGCGCGGGCTACACCTTC. The chain uses TRBV11-2 and TRBJ1-2, with 12 bases identical to TRBD1. CDR3 length: 15 residues. Germline V gives CDR1 SGHAT, CDR2 FQNNGV. V lost 6 bases, J lost 8 bases, and 10 bases stayed unmatched.

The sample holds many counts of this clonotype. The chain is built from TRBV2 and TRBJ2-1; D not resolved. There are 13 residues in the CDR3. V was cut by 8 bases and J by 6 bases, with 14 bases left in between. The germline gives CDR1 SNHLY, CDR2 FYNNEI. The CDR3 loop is CASGNRILNEQFF. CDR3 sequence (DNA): TGTGCCAGCGGGAATAGGATTCTCAATGAGCAGTTCTTC.

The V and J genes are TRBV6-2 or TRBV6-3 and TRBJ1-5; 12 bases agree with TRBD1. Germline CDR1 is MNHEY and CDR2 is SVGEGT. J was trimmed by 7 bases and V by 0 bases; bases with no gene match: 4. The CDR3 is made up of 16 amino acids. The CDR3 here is CASSYSRDRGQQPQHF. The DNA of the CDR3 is TGTGCCAGCAGTTACTCGCGGGACAGGGGGCAACAGCCCCAGCATTTT.

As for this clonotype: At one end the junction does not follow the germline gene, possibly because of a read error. CDR3 residues: CARSLAQEPDTQYF. The DNA for the CDR3 is TGTGCCCGCAGCTTAGCGCAGGAACCAGACACGCAGTATTTT. The J gene is TRBJ2-3, the V gene TRBV7-2, with a tentative D call TRBD2 (5 bases). From germline, CDR1 is SGHTA and CDR2 FQGNSA. This CDR3 region has 14 residues. The complete variable domain, with remaining parts taken from reference TRBV7-2 and TRBJ2-3, reads GAGVSQSPSNKVTEKGKDVELRCDPISGHTALYWYRQSLGQGLEFLIYFQGNSAPDKSGLPSDRFSAERTGGSVSTLTIQRTQQEDSAVYLCARSLAQEPDTQYFGPGTRLTVL.

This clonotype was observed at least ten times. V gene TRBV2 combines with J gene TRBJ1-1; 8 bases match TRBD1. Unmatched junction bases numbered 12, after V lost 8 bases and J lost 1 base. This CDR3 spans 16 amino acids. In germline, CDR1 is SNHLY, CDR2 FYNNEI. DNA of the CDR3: TGTGCCAGCCTTGCACCTTTCGGGACAGGGAACACTGAAGCTTTCTTT. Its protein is CASLAPFGTGNTEAFF.

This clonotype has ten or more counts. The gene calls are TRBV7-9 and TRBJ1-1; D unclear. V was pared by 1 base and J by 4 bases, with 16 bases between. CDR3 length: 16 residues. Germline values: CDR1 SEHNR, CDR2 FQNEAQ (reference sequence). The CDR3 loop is CASSLVATRLVTEAFF. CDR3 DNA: TGTGCCAGCAGCTTAGTGGCCACCCGATTGGTCACTGAAGCTTTCTTT. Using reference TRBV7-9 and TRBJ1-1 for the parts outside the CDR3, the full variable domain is DTGVSQNPRHKITKRGQNVTFRCDPISEHNRLYWYRQTLGQGPEFLTYFQNEAQLEKSRLLSDRFSAERPKGSFSTLEIQRTEQGDSAMYLCASSLVATRLVTEAFFGQGTRLTVV.

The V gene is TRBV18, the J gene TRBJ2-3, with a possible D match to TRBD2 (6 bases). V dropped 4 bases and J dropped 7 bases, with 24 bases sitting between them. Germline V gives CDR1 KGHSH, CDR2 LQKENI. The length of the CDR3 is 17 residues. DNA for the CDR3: TGTGCCAGCTCACTCGGAACTAGCCGTAATACAGGACATACGCAGTATTTT. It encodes CASSLGTSRNTGHTQYF.

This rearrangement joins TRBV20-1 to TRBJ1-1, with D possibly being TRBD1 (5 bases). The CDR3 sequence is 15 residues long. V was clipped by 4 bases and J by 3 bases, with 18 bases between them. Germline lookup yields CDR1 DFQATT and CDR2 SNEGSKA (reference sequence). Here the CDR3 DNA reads TGCAGTGCTACGATACGGGGGGGGGGTGACACTGAAGCTTTCTTT. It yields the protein CSATIRGGGDTEAFF.

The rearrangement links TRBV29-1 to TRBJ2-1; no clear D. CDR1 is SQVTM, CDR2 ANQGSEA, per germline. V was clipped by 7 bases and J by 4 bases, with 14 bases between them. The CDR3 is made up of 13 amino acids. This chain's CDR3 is CSALRPVYNEQFF. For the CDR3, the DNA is TGCAGCGCTCTGCGACCAGTATACAATGAGCAGTTCTTC.

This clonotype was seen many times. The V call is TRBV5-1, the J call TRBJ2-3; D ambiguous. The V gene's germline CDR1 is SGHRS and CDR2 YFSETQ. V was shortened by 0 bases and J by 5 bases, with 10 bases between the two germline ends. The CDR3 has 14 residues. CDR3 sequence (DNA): TGCGCCAGCAGCTTGGGAGGTCGTGGAGATACGCAGTATTTT. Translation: CASSLGGRGDTQYF.

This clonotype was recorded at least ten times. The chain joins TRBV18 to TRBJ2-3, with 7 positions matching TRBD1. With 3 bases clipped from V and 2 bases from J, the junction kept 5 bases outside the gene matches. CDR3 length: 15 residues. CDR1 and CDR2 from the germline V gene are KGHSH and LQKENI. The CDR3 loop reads CASSPGTVLTDTQYF. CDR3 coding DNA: TGTGCCAGCTCACCCGGGACAGTACTCACAGATACGCAGTATTTT.

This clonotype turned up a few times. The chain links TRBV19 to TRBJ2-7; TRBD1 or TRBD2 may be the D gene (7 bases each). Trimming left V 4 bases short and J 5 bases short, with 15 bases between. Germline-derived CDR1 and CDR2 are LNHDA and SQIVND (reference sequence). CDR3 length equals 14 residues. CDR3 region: CASSTTGTKNEQYF. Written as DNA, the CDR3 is TGTGCCAGTAGTACGACAGGGACTAAAAACGAGCAGTACTTC.

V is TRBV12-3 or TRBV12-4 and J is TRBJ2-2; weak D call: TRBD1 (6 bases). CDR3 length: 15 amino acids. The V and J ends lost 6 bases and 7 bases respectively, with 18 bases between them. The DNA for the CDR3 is TGTGCCAGCAGGAGAACAGGGTTGACGAACGGGGAGCTGTTTTTT. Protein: CASRRTGLTNGELFF.

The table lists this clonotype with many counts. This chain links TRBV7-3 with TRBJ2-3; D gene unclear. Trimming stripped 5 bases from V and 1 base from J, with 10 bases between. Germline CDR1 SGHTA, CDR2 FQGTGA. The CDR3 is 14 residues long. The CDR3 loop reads CASSVGMGTDTQYF. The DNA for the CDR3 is TGTGCCAGCAGCGTGGGAATGGGCACAGATACGCAGTATTTT.